This TCR beta chain was documented in a study of blood T cell repertoires in COVID-19. Study context: Both acute and convalescent COVID-19 samples were obtained from the United States, Italy and Spain.

The data were produced by immunoSEQ multiplex PCR, yet TCRdb's version contains in-frame clones alone and is incomplete. This repertoire shows approximately 170,000 clones, around 79% found once; its top ten account for 15% to 20%. The CDR3 consists of 16 residues. Germline V CDR1 and CDR2: SGHDT, YYEEEE. Trimming took off 4 bases at V and 3 bases at J, with 17 bases between the two ends. The specimen was PBMCs or T cells enriched from blood (not recorded which). This TCR came from a woman between 70 and 85 years old in a cohort exposed to, infected with or recovered from COVID-19 (not recorded which). The V and J genes are TRBV5-6 and TRBJ2-1; a weak D match, TRBD2 (7 bases). CDR3 coding DNA: TGTGCCAGCAGCCCCCGGCGAGGGGGGGGCTACAATGAGCAGTTCTTC. Translation gives CASSPRRGGGYNEQFF.